This passage covers 24 T cell receptor beta chains from one sample sequenced in a study of T cells expressing NK-cell markers. Each CDR3 protein gets one entry in TCRdb, which reprocessed the 5' RACE reads and gives no DNA. The sample has roughly 170,000 distinct CDR3 sequences. The sequenced sample consisted of blood T cells: a sorted CD56 or NKG2C T cell subset, CD4+ or CD8+ T cells, or bulk PBMC T cells (not recorded which). These receptors were collected from a woman between 18 and 70 years old in good health.

V is TRBV4-2 and J is TRBJ2-1; TCRdb proposes TRBD2, but this gene call is untestable without DNA. CDR1 LGHNA and CDR2 YNFKEQ come from the germline V gene. The CDR3 consists of 16 residues. CDR3: CASSQEASGGAYEQFF.

The V gene is TRBV3-1, the J gene TRBJ2-7; lacking DNA, the TRBD1 call made by TCRdb goes unchecked. The germline CDR1 and CDR2 sequences are LGHDT and YNNKEL (reference sequence). The CDR3 runs to 14 residues. The CDR3 sequence is CASSHLDRGSEQYF.

The V and J genes are TRBV5-1 and TRBJ2-2; TCRdb picks TRBD1, but there is no DNA to check that call. This CDR3 has 14 amino acids. Germline V gives CDR1 SGHRS, CDR2 YFSETQ. The CDR3 spells CASSLTVGTGELFF.

CDR3 residues: CASNIRASQINTGELFF. The V gene is TRBV2, the J gene TRBJ2-2; TCRdb picks TRBD2, but there is no DNA to check that call. The CDR3 has 17 amino acids. The V gene's germline CDR1 is SNHLY and CDR2 FYNNEI. The whole variable domain, remainder taken from reference TRBV2 and TRBJ2-2, is EPEVTQTPSHQVTQMGQEVILRCVPISNHLYFYWYRQILGQKVEFLVSFYNNEISEKSEIFDDQFSVERPDGSNFTLKIRSTKLEDSAMYFCASNIRASQINTGELFFGEGSRLTVL.

This chain joins TRBV5-6 and TRBJ2-3; TCRdb's assignment of TRBD1 cannot be checked, as there is no DNA. Germline V lookup: CDR1 SGHDT, CDR2 YYEEEE. The CDR3 has 16 amino acids. The CDR3 loop reads CASSPLRGSGTDTQYF.

The chain joins TRBV20-1 to TRBJ1-6; with no DNA, the TCRdb D assignment of TRBD1 cannot be verified. Germline V gene sequence: CDR1 DFQATT, CDR2 SNEGSKA (reference sequence). The CDR3 length is 16 residues. The chain's CDR3 is CSARDPGQAYNSPLHF.

The chain employs TRBV7-3 and TRBJ2-6; lacking DNA, the TRBD1 call made by TCRdb goes unchecked. The CDR3 has 17 amino acids. Germline assignment: CDR1 SGHTA and CDR2 FQGTGA. The CDR3 protein is CASSLNSPSVGANVLTF. Filled out from reference TRBV7-3 and TRBJ2-6, the complete variable domain reads GAGVSQTPSNKVTEKGKYVELRCDPISGHTALYWYRQSLGQGPEFLIYFQGTGAADDSGLPNDRFFAVRPEGSVSTLKIQRTERGDSAVYLCASSLNSPSVGANVLTFGAGSRLTVL.

This chain connects TRBV5-1 to TRBJ2-4; TCRdb designates TRBD1, a call that cannot be tested without DNA. The CDR3 extends over 14 amino acids. Germline lookup yields CDR1 SGHRS and CDR2 YFSETQ. CDR3 sequence reads: CASSAGTDKNIQYF.

This sequence joins TRBV5-1 and TRBJ2-1. This CDR3 has 15 amino acids. Germline V gives CDR1 SGHRS, CDR2 YFSETQ. This CDR3 is CASSLFGDSYNEQFF.

The chain has TRBV12-3 or TRBV12-4 and TRBJ2-1; there is no DNA to check the TCRdb D call of TRBD2. This CDR3 is 15 amino acids long. CDR3 residues: CASIPSGGPNNEQFF.

The genes are TRBV9 and TRBJ1-4. This CDR3 spans 14 amino acids. Germline V gene sequence: CDR1 SGDLS, CDR2 YYNGEE. CDR3 loop: CASSVGVSNEKLFF.

The V call is TRBV3-1, the J call TRBJ1-1; TCRdb names TRBD1, which stays unverified in the absence of DNA. This CDR3 is built from 16 residues. The germline CDR1 and CDR2 sequences are LGHDT and YNNKEL (reference sequence). CDR3 residues: CASSQGGTVMNTEAFF.

This rearrangement joins TRBV28 to TRBJ2-2; with no DNA, the TCRdb D assignment of TRBD1 cannot be verified. Germline V gene data show CDR1 as MDHEN and CDR2 as SYDVKM. The CDR3 totals 15 residues. Here the CDR3 reads CASIASPVRGGELFF.

The CDR3 protein is CASSQDWGAPDTQYF. This rearrangement joins TRBV4-2 to TRBJ2-3; checking the TCRdb D call of TRBD1 is not possible without DNA. Germline V gene lookup returns CDR1 LGHNA and CDR2 YNFKEQ. The length of the CDR3 is 15 residues.

The chain uses TRBV20-1 and TRBJ2-7; TCRdb's D gene call, TRBD2, goes unchecked for lack of DNA. Per germline, CDR1 DFQATT and CDR2 SNEGSKA (reference sequence). The CDR3 runs 13 residues. CDR3 loop: CSARGGTRYEQYF.

The chain recombines TRBV12-3 or TRBV12-4 with TRBJ1-5; the D call from TCRdb, TRBD1, cannot be confirmed without DNA. The CDR3 has 14 residues. The CDR3 loop is CASSLRGAGQPQHF.

V gene TRBV12-3 or TRBV12-4 combines with J gene TRBJ2-6. CDR3 length: 15 residues. The CDR3 here is CASSYDISGANVLTF.

The chain joins TRBV5-1 to TRBJ2-2. The germline V gene has CDR1 SGHRS and CDR2 YFSETQ. This CDR3 is built from 14 residues. CDR3: CASSLGSHTGELFF.

The chain links TRBV5-1 to TRBJ1-5; there is no DNA to check the TCRdb D call of TRBD1. CDR3 size: 16 residues. Germline V CDR1 and CDR2: SGHRS, YFSETQ. Here the CDR3 reads CASSLGPGQGGQPQHF.

The rearrangement uses TRBV7-2 and TRBJ2-7; no DNA is available, so the TRBD2 call from TCRdb remains unchecked. The CDR3 is 16 residues long. CDR1 and CDR2 from the germline V gene are SGHTA and FQGNSA. This CDR3 is CASSFGPARGAYEQYF.

The chain combines TRBV6-5 with TRBJ2-4; the TCRdb D gene call, TRBD1, has no DNA to confirm it. The CDR3 covers 14 residues. Germline values: CDR1 MNHEY, CDR2 SVGAGI. The chain's CDR3 is CASSLTGTINIQYF.

The rearrangement joins TRBV12-3 or TRBV12-4 to TRBJ1-5; TCRdb picks TRBD1, but there is no DNA to check that call. The CDR3 runs 14 residues. CDR3 residues: CASSLGQGEQPQHF.

The chain couples TRBV10-3 to TRBJ2-1; TCRdb's D gene call, TRBD2, goes unchecked for lack of DNA. CDR3 length: 14 residues. Germline CDR1 ENHRY, CDR2 SYGVKD. The CDR3 region is CAIRTSGGAQEQFF.

The V gene is TRBV7-7, the J gene TRBJ2-1. This CDR3 is built from 16 residues. Germline V lookup: CDR1 SSHAT, CDR2 FNYEAQ (reference sequence). The CDR3: CASSLADRASYNEQFF.